These 2 T cell receptor beta chains share one sample of origin, sequenced in a study of chemoradiotherapy in HPV16-positive cancers. Assay: immunoSEQ multiplex PCR; the TCRdb copy retains only in-frame clones and omits some. This table has about 14,000 clones, about 92% appearing once. Here the sequenced sample was tumor tissue, taken from a patient who underwent chemoradiotherapy. These receptors were taken from a human donor with HPV-associated anogenital cancer.

V is TRBV27 and J is TRBJ2-3; D uncertain. The germline gives CDR1 MNHEY, CDR2 SMNVEV (reference sequence). With 2 bases removed from V and 0 bases from J, the gap between germline ends came to 6 bases. The CDR3 contains 14 residues. The CDR3 here is CASSLAYSTDTQYF. The DNA for the CDR3 is TGTGCCAGCAGTTTAGCCTATAGCACAGATACGCAGTATTTT.

The J gene is TRBJ1-5, the V gene TRBV19; D might be TRBD1 (5 bases). The CDR3 is 16 amino acids. V was cut by 6 bases and J by 9 bases, with 24 bases left in between. The germline CDR1 and CDR2 sequences are LNHDA and SQIVND (reference sequence). The chain's CDR3 is CASSRATGTTVRPQHF. CDR3 sequence (DNA): TGTGCCAGTAGCCGCGCTACCGGGACGACCGTGCGGCCCCAGCATTTT.